The T cell receptor (beta chain) under discussion was sequenced for a study of blood T cells in healthy people across ages. Broader study findings: It was the long-lived donors that had more naive CD4+ cells and higher diversity than aged donors.

As to this clonotype: Its specificity is not known. This may come from a read error, since a much larger clone is one base off.

The CDR3 is 13 residues long. The V gene's germline CDR1 is MNHEY and CDR2 SVGAGI. Using a J-beta primer mix together with a sample-barcoded 5' primer, a second PCR was run for roughly 7 to 12 cycles. TCRdb reprocessed the 5' RACE reads with MiXCR, giving one entry per CDR3 protein. In the table there are about 1,600,000 distinct CDR3 sequences, roughly 40% of which are singletons. This TCR came from a woman aged 18-29 years in good health. This sequence joins TRBV6-5 and TRBJ2-5; 7 bases fit TRBD1. The J call is uncertain, as TRBJ2-7 better fits the DNA end. Sample: blood. The CDR3 protein is CASTTTGTYEQYF. The DNA of the CDR3 is TGTGCCAGCACTACGACAGGGACCTACGAGCAGTACTTC.